The 10 T cell receptor beta chains given below trace back to one sample, sequenced in a study of vaccination effects on CD4 cells after COVID-19 (dated by TCRdb to between 2021 and 2024). Their cognate antigens are unknown. Library method: the immunoSEQ multiplex PCR assay. In TCRdb, the immuneACCESS table is reduced to in-frame sequences with V and J assigned. These tables do not hold every clone; where another copy was compared, an unresolved V gene accounts for under half, and the others remain unexplained. For this sample the table gives 30,000 to 40,000 clones, of which under 70% were detected only once. The ten largest clones take up 22% of the sample. In the ViraFEST assay, PBMC were stimulated with viral peptide pools, and antigen-specific CD4+ T cell clonotypes were then identified by expansion using TCR sequencing. After less than 13 days of culture, CD4+ T cells were isolated with the EasySep CD4+ T cell isolation kit. The absence of prior SARS-CoV-2 infection in healthy vaccine recipients was confirmed by negative nucleocapsid antibodies before and after vaccination.

The starting material was CD4+ T cells from PBMCs cultured with SARS-CoV-2 spike peptides, obtained before COVID-19 vaccination. The cell subset or site label of this sample denotes: SARS-CoV-2 spike overlapping peptide pool stimulation. These receptors all stem from a human donor who received a COVID-19 vaccine.

V and J are TRBV6-1 and TRBJ1-4; 8 bases match TRBD1. CDR3 length equals 13 residues. The V segment lost 6 bases and the J segment 6 bases; nucleotides outside the gene matches: 3. Germline values: CDR1 MNHNS, CDR2 SASEGT. The CDR3: CASRDRVDEKLFF. The CDR3 bases are TGTGCCAGCAGGGACAGGGTTGATGAAAAACTGTTTTTT.

The genes are TRBV10-3 and TRBJ2-3; TRBD2 matches 13 bases. Trimming took 2 bases from V and 5 from J; bases not matched to a gene: 4. The CDR3 contains 16 residues. Germline V CDR1 and CDR2: ENHRY, SYGVKD. CDR3 sequence reads: CAISETSGGAEDTQYF. The CDR3 nucleotides read TGTGCCATCAGTGAGACTAGCGGGGGGGCTGAAGATACGCAGTATTTT.

The chain combines TRBV19 with TRBJ2-1; 8 bases are a match to TRBD2. The CDR3 is 11 residues long. In germline, CDR1 is LNHDA, CDR2 SQIVND (reference sequence). The CDR3 spells CASGTGNEQFF. In DNA, the CDR3 is TGTGCTAGCGGGACGGGCAATGAGCAGTTCTTC.

V gene TRBV19 combines with J gene TRBJ2-3, with 9 bases matching TRBD2. With 5 bases clipped from V and 4 bases from J, the junction kept 7 bases outside the gene matches. The CDR3 sequence is 15 residues long. CDR1 and CDR2 (germline): LNHDA, SQIVND (reference sequence). CDR3 in amino acids: CASSGQRGVPDTQYF. The DNA of the CDR3 is TGTGCCAGTAGTGGCCAGCGGGGGGTTCCAGATACGCAGTATTTT. Using reference TRBV19 and TRBJ2-3 for the parts outside the CDR3, the full variable domain is DGGITQSPKYLFRKEGQNVTLSCEQNLNHDAMYWYRQDPGQGLRLIYYSQIVNDFQKGDIAEGYSVSREKKESFPLTVTSAQKNPTAFYLCASSGQRGVPDTQYFGPGTRLTVL.

This rearrangement joins TRBV19 to TRBJ1-2; 9 bases are a match to TRBD1. Looked up from germline, CDR1 is LNHDA and CDR2 is SQIVND (reference sequence). The junction had 4 bases not matched to a gene; V was cut back by 4 bases and J by 7 bases. There are 13 residues in the CDR3. The CDR3 bases are TGTGCCAGTAGTAGGGGACAGGGTTTTGGCTACACCTTC. As protein: CASSRGQGFGYTF.

The rearrangement links TRBV5-1 to TRBJ2-7, with 9 bases fitting TRBD1. Germline CDR1 SGHRS, CDR2 YFSETQ. The CDR3 is made up of 15 amino acids. Trimming at V came to 4 bases and at J to 7 bases, leaving 12 bases not matched to a gene. CDR3 DNA: TGCGCCAGCAGCCATCCGGGACAGGGCTTTAATGAGCAGTACTTC. Its translation is CASSHPGQGFNEQYF.

This chain connects TRBV3-1 (or the pseudogene TRBV3-2) to TRBJ1-1; D perhaps matches TRBD1 (6 bases). This CDR3 spans 14 amino acids. CDR1 is LGHDT, CDR2 YNNKEL, per germline (reference sequence). V lost 3 bases and J 1 base, leaving 9 bases between the germline ends. The CDR3: CASSHLQGNTEAFF. DNA for the CDR3: TGTGCCAGCAGCCACCTACAGGGGAACACTGAAGCTTTCTTT.

V and J are TRBV7-8 and TRBJ2-3; D is possibly TRBD2 (5 bases). V lost 6 bases and J lost 2, with 21 bases in between. From germline, CDR1 is SGHVS and CDR2 FQNEAQ. The CDR3 sequence is 17 residues long. CDR3 residues: CASSHSGWPSNTDTQYF. The CDR3 nucleotides read TGTGCCAGCAGTCACTCGGGATGGCCGAGCAACACAGATACGCAGTATTTT.

This clone has a handful of counts. V and J are TRBV27 and TRBJ2-2, with 11 positions matching TRBD2. This CDR3 comprises 16 residues. The junction had 4 bases not matched to a gene; V was cut back by 2 bases and J by 5 bases. The germline CDR1 and CDR2 sequences are MNHEY and SMNVEV (reference sequence). CDR3 region: CASSLTSGSRTGELFF. CDR3 nucleotides: TGTGCCAGCAGTTTAACTAGCGGGAGTCGTACCGGGGAGCTGTTTTTT.

This clone was detected once. CDR3 amino acids: CASSYRDRANSPLHF. The CDR3, as DNA: TGTGCCAGCAGTTACCGGGACAGGGCGAATTCACCCCTCCACTTT. The chain couples TRBV6-5 to TRBJ1-6; 9 bases agree with TRBD1. The CDR3 totals 15 residues. V dropped 2 bases and J dropped 7; count of bases not matched to a gene: 3. The germline V gene encodes CDR1 MNHEY and CDR2 SVGAGI.